This section outlines one TCR beta chain sequence together with its context. CDR3 length: 13 residues. The V end lost 4 bases, the J end lost 3 bases, and 7 bases lay between the germline ends. The germline gives CDR1 LGHNA, CDR2 YSLEER. In the original processing: The assay estimated nucleated cells by amplifying reference gene primers. Clones were sequenced by immunoSEQ multiplex PCR, and TCRdb holds only the in-frame ones, with some missing. The D gene and trimming were derived from the DNA, and the V and J assignments and clone size from that table. Altogether 200,000 to 300,000 clones are present, about nine tenths being singletons, with the ten largest covering roughly 2.5%. This record belongs to a study of blood T cell repertoires in COVID-19. Study background: In each case, the material was cDNA or gDNA derived from T cells, B-cell-depleted T cells, or PBMCs.

This sequence originates from a middle-aged woman with acute COVID-19. The chain combines TRBV4-3 with TRBJ2-1; tentatively, D is TRBD2 (5 bases). The sequenced material came from PBMCs or T cells enriched from blood (not recorded which). As DNA, the CDR3 is TGCGCCAGCAGCCCCACTAGCTACAATGAGCAGTTCTTC. Its protein is CASSPTSYNEQFF.